This TCR beta chain was captured by sequencing in a study of T cell responses to AZD1222 COVID-19 vaccine. Sequenced by immunoSEQ multiplex PCR; TCRdb stores in-frame clones only, minus some. The sample lists about 120,000 clones; approximately 90% were seen once. Comment on this clone: The antigen remains undetermined.

General observations from the study: Reportedly, nearly half of unique spike TCRs recognized epitopes outside B.1.351/B.1.1.7 mutations. Among AZD1222 vaccinees, only 5 to 7 were seropositive at baseline. The donors showed a predominance of white British ancestry and of females, with possible underestimation of clonal diversity.

Germline lookup yields CDR1 SGHKS and CDR2 YYEKEE (reference sequence). V shed 5 bases and J 1 base; nucleotides not matched to a gene: 6. The CDR3 length is 15 residues. This specimen consisted of peripheral blood, obtained 28 days after the second AZD1222 dose. The rearrangement joins TRBV5-5 to TRBJ1-5; 7 nucleotides match TRBD1. This sequence originates from an adult who received the AZD1222 COVID-19 vaccine. Here the CDR3 DNA reads TGTGCCAGCAGTTGGAGGGGGCACAGCAATCAGCCCCAGCATTTT. Encoded protein: CASSWRGHSNQPQHF.